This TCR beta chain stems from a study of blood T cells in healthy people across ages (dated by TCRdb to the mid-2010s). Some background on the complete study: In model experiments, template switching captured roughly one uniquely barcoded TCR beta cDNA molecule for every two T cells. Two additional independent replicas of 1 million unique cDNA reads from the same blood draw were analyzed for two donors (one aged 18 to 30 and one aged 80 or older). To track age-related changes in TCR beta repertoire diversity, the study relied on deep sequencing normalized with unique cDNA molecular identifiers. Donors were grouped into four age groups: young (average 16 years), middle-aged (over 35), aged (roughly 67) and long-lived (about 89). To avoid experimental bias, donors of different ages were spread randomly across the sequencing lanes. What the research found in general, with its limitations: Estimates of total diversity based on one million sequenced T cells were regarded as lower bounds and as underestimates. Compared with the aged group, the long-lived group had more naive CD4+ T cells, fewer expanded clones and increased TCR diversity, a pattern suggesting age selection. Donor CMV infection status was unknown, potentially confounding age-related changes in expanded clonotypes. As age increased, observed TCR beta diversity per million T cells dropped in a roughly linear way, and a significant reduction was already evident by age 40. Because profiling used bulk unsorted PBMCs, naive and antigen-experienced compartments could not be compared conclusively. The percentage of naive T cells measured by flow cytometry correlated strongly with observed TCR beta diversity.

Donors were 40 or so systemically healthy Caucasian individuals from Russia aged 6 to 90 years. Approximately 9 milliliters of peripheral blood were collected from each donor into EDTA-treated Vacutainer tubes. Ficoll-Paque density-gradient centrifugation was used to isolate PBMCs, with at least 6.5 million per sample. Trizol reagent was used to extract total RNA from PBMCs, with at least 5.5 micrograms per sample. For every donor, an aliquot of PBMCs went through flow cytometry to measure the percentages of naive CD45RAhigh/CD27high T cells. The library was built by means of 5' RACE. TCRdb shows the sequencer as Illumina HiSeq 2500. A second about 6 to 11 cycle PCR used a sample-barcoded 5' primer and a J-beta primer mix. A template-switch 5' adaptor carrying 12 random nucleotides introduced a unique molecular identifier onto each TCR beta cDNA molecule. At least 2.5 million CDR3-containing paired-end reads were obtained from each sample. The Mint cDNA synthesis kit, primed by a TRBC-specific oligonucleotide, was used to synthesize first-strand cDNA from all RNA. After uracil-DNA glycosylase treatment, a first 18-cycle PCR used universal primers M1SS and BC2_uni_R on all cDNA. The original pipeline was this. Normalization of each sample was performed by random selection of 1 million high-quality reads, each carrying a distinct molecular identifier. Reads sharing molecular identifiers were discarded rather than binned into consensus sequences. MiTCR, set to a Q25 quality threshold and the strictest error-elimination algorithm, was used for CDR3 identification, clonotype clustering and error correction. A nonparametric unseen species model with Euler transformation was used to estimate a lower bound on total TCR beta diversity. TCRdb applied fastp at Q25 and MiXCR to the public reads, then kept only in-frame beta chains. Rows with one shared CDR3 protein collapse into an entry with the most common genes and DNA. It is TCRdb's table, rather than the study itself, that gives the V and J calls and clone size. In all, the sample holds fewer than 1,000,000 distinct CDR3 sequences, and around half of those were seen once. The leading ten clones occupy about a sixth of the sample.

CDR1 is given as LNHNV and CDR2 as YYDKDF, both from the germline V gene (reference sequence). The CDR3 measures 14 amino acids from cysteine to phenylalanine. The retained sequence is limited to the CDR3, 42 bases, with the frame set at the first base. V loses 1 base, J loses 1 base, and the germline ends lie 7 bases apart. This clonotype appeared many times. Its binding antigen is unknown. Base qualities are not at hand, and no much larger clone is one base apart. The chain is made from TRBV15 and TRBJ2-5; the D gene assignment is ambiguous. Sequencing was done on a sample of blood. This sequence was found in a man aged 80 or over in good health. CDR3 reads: CATSRVRTQETQYF. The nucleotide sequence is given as TGTGCCACCAGCAGAGTACGAACCCAAGAGACCCAGTACTTC. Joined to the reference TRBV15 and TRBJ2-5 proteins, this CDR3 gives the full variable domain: DAMVIQNPRYQVTQFGKPVTLSCSQTLNHNVMYWYQQKSSQAPKLLFHYYDKDFNNEADTPDNFQSRRPNTSFCFLDIRSPGLGDTAMYLCATSRVRTQETQYFGPGTRLLVL.